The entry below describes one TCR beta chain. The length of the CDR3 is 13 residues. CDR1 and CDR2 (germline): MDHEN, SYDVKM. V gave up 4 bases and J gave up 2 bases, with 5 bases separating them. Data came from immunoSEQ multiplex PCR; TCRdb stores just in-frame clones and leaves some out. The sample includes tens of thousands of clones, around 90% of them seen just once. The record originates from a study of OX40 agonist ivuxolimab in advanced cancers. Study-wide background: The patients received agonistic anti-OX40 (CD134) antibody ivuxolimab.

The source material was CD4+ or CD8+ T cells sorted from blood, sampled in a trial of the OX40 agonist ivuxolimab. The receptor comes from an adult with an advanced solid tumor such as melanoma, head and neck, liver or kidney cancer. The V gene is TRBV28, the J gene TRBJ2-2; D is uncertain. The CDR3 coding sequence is TGTGCCAGCAGTTGGGGAAACACCGGGGAGCTGTTTTTT. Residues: CASSWGNTGELFF. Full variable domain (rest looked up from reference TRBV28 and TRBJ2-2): DVKVTQSSRYLVKRTGEKVFLECVQDMDHENMFWYRQDPGLGLRLIYFSYDVKMKEKGDIPEGYSVSREKKERFSLILESASTNQTSMYLCASSWGNTGELFFGEGSRLTVL.